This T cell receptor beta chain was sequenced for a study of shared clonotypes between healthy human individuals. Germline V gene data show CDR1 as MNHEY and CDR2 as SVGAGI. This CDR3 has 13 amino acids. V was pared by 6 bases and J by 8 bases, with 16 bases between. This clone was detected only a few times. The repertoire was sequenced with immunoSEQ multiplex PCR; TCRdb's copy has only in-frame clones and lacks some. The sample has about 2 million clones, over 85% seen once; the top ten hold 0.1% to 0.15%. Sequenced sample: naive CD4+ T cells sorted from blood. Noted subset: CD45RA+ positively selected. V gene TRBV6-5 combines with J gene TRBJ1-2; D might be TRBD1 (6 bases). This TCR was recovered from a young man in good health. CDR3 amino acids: CASSDRSFGGYTF. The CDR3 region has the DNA TGTGCCAGCAGCGACAGGTCGTTCGGAGGCTACACCTTC.